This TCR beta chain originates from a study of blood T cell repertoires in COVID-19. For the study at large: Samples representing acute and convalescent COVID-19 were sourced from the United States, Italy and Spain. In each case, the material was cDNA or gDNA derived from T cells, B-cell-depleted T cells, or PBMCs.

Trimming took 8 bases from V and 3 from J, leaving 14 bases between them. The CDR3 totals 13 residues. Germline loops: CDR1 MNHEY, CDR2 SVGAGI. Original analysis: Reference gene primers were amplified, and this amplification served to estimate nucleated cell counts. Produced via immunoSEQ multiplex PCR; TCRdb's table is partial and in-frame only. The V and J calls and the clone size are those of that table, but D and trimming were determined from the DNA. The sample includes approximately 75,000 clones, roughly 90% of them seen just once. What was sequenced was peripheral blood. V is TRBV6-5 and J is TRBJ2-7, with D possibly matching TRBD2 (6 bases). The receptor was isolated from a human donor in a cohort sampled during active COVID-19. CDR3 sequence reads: CASGPGRDYEQYF. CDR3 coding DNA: TGTGCCAGCGGACCCGGGCGGGACTACGAGCAGTACTTC.